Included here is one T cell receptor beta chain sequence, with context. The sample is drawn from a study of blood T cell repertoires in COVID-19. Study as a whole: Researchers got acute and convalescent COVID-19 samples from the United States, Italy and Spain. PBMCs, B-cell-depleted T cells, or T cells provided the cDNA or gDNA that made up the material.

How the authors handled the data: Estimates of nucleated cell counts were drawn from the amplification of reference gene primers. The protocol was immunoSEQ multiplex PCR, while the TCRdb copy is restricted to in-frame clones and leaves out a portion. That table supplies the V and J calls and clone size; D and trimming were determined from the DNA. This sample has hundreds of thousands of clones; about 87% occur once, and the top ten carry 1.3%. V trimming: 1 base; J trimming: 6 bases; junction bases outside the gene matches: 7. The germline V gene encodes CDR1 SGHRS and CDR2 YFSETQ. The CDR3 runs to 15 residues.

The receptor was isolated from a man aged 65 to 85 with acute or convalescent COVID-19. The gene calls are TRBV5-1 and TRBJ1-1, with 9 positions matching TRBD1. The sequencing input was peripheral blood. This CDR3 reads CASSLFRDRVAEAFF. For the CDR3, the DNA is TGCGCCAGCAGCTTGTTTCGGGACAGGGTCGCTGAAGCTTTCTTT.